This T cell receptor (beta chain) stems from a study of post-analysis software for immune sequencing data. Study background: The disease courses covered relapsing-remitting, secondary progressive and progressive-relapsing multiple sclerosis.

Overall study results and limits: Diversity measured as normalized Chao1 was significantly lower in multiple sclerosis patients than in controls. TRBV segments more frequent in patients than in controls numbered several and included TRBV5-6, TRBV5-1 and TRBV20-1. Batch-matched samples strongly co-clustered by F measure.

With 3 bases clipped from V and 6 bases from J, the junction kept 13 bases outside the gene matches. CDR1 and CDR2 from the germline V gene are SGHTA and FQGTGA. The CDR3 sequence is 19 residues long. cDNA libraries for TCR beta contained unique molecular identifiers. From around 1 to 10 million T cells, roughly 540,000 cDNA molecules were obtained. TCRdb ran MiXCR on the PCR reads and lists one entry per CDR3 protein. There are 750,000 to 950,000 distinct CDR3 sequences in the sample; approximately 53% occur only once, and roughly 4.4% lies in the top ten. For this clonotype: Its specificity is unknown.

The specimen was blood. This sequence originates from a girl aged 5 to 17 with multiple sclerosis. The chain is built from TRBV7-3 and TRBJ2-1; 14 nucleotides match TRBD2. CDR3 sequence reads: CASSFIARLAGGPSNEQFF. CDR3 in DNA: TGTGCCAGCAGCTTCATAGCTAGACTAGCGGGGGGGCCGAGCAATGAGCAGTTCTTC.